This T cell receptor beta chain emerged from a study of cytomegalovirus exposure and HLA in healthy donors. Germline V lookup: CDR1 WSHSY, CDR2 SAAADI. The CDR3 loop spans 13 amino acids. Trimming shortened V by 6 bases and J by 8 bases, and 11 bases separated the two germline ends. The PCR made use of 60 Vbeta and 13 Jbeta primers. Some clones are missing from TCRdb's copy, which holds only in-frame ones; the method was immunoSEQ multiplex PCR. The sample comprises over 95,000 clones, 70% to 80% of which are singletons, and approximately 2.2% rests with the top ten. Healthy bone marrow donors formed the donor group.

The source material was PBMCs. The V call is TRBV10-2, the J call TRBJ1-6, with D hard to call. The source of this sequence is a human donor in good health. CDR3 nucleotides: TGCGCCAGCAGCACGAACTTGGATTCACCCCTCCACTTT. As protein: CASSTNLDSPLHF.